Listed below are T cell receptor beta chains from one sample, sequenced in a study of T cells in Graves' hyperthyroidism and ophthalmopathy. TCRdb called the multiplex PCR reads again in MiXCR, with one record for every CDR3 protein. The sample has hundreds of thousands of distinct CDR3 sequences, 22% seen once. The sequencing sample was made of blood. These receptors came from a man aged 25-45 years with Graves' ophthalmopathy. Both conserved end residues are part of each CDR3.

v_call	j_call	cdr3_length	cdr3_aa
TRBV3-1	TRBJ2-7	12	CASSQGDYEQYF
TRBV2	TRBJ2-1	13	CATRGGSYNEQFF
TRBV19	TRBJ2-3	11	CATDRIDTQYF
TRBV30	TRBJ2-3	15	CAWSLRGQERNTQYF
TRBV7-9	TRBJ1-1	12	CASSPDHTEVFF
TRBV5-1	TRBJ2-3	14	CASRWTSGTDTQYF
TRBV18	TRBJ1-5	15	CASSQTGEDNQPQHF
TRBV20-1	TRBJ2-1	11	CSAKGFNEQFF
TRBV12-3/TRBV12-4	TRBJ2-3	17	CASRGGRLAGHGDTQYF
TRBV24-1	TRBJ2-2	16	CATSDTPGRDTGELFF
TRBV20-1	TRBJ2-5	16	CSASPSNSGGQETQYF
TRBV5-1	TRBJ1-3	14	CASSPGLSGNTIYF
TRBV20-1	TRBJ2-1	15	CSARTWDRSYNEQFF
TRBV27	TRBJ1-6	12	CASSTRNSPLHF
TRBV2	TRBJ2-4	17	CASSRGTSGSAKNIQYF
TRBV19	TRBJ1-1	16	CASSPWGREKNTEAFF
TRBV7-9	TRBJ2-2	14	CASSAYANTGELFF
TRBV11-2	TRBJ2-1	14	CASSPQTGANEQFF
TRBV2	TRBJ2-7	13	CASSAPFVYEQYF
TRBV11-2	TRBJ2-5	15	CASSLAPGTQETQYF
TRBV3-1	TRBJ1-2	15	CASSQEGGLIYGYTF
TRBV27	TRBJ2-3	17	CASSSRLAGARADTQYF
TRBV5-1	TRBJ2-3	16	CASRKLAGGSPDTQYF
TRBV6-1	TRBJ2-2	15	CASLDTAGRTGELFF
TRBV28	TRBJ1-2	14	CASSLGWGNYGYTF
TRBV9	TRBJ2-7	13	CASSVGRGGEQYF
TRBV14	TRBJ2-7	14	CASSQARGPSEQYF
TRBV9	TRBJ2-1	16	CASSASGRSSYNEQFF
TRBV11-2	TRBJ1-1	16	CASSLAGDWGITEAFF
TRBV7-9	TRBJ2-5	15	CASSLGSTGGETQYF
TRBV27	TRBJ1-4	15	CASSSVKGKNEKLFF
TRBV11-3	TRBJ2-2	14	CASSSRRSGNELFF
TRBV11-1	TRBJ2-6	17	CASSPGLKISGANVLTF
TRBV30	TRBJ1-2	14	CAWSGTGPNYGYTF
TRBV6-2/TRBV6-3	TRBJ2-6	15	CASSYSWSGANVLTF
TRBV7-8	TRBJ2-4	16	CASSYEIDPKGVIQYF
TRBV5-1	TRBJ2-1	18	CASGSLGLAGGFGNEQFF
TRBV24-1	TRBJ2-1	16	CATSDPRDRVGNEQFF
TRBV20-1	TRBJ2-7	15	CSARLPLAGVGEQYF
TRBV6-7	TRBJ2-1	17	CASSCLRDRDSYNEQFF